This T cell receptor beta chain was recovered during a study of preoperative IRX-2 immunotherapy in early breast cancer. This CDR3 spans 15 amino acids. The V and J ends lost 1 base and 7 bases, in that order; junction bases with no gene match: 4. Per the germline V gene, CDR1 is LNHDA and CDR2 is SQIVND (reference sequence). Noted treatment: preoperative locoregional IRX-2 cytokine immunotherapy. Measured with immunoSEQ multiplex PCR; TCRdb has only the in-frame clones, and not every one. The repertoire holds 2,000 to 2,500 clones, with about 61% as singletons. The specimen was tumor tissue, collected before IRX-2 immunotherapy. V is TRBV19 and J is TRBJ1-5; the match to TRBD1 covers 10 bases. This receptor was identified in a human donor with breast cancer. The CDR3 sequence: CASSIGTGGDQPQHF. CDR3 DNA: TGTGCCAGTAGTATAGGGACAGGGGGGGACCAGCCCCAGCATTTT. Filled out from reference TRBV19 and TRBJ1-5, the complete variable domain reads DGGITQSPKYLFRKEGQNVTLSCEQNLNHDAMYWYRQDPGQGLRLIYYSQIVNDFQKGDIAEGYSVSREKKESFPLTVTSAQKNPTAFYLCASSIGTGGDQPQHFGDGTRLSIL.